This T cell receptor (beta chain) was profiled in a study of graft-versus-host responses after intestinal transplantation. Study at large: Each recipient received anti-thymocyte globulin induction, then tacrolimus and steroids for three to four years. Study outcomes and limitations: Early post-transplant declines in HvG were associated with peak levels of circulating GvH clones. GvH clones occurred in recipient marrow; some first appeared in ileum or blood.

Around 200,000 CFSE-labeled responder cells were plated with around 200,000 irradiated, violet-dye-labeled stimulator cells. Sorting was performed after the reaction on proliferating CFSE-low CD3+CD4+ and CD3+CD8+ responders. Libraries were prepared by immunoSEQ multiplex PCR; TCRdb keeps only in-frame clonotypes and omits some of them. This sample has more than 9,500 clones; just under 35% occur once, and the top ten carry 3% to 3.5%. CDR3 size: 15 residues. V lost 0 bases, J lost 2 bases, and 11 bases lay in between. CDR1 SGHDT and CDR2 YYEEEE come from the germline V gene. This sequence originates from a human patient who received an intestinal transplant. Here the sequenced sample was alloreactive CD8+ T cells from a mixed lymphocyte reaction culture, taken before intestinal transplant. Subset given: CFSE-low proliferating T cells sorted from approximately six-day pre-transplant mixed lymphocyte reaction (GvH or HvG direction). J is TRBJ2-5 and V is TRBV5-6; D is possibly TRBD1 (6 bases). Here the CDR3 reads CASSLGTVGQETQYF. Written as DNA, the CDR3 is TGTGCCAGCAGCTTGGGGACAGTTGGGCAAGAGACCCAGTACTTC.